The clone carrying this T cell receptor beta chain was observed a few times. The sample comes from a study of T cells in Graves' hyperthyroidism and ophthalmopathy. The source material, RNA transcripts, was used to amplify TCR beta CDR3 regions. With the HTBI primer set, the TCR CDR3 went through a first round of RT-PCR. TCRdb re-called the multiplex PCR reads with MiXCR, one entry per CDR3 protein. The repertoire includes over 400,000 distinct CDR3 sequences, less than 25% of them detected once, and less than 65% sits in the top ten. Uncontrolled infection, other autoimmune disease, pregnancy or lactation led to exclusion. Diagnostic decisions used clinical symptoms, serum thyroxine and TRAb, thyroid ultrasound and orbital computed tomography. Germline CDR1 reads SGHKS; CDR2 reads YYEKEE (reference sequence). V gave up 4 bases and J gave up 0 bases; unmatched junction bases: 6. This CDR3 contains 16 residues.

This receptor was obtained from a woman in her 70s with Graves' ophthalmopathy. The chain employs TRBV5-5 and TRBJ1-1; TRBD1 agrees at 10 bases. The sequenced sample was blood. CDR3 region: CASSPGQGLMNTEAFF. Written as DNA, the CDR3 is TGTGCCAGCAGCCCGGGACAGGGGCTGATGAACACTGAAGCTTTCTTT. The variable domain in full, with the rest retrieved from reference TRBV5-5 and TRBJ1-1, is DAGVTQSPTHLIKTRGQQVTLRCSPISGHKSVSWYQQVLGQGPQFIFQYYEKEERGRGNFPDRFSARQFPNYSSELNVNALLLGDSALYLCASSPGQGLMNTEAFFGQGTRLTVV.